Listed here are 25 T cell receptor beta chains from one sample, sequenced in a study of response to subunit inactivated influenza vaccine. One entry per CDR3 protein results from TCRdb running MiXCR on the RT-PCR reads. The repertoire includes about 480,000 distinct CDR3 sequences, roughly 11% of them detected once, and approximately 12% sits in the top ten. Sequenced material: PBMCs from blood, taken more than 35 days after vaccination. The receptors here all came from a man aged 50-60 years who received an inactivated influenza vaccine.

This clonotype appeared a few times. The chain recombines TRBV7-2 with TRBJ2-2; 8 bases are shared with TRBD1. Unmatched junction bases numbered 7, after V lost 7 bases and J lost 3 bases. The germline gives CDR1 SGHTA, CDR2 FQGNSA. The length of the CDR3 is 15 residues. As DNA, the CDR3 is TGTGCCAGCACCATACAGGGGGTGTACACCGGGGAGCTGTTTTTT. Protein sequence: CASTIQGVYTGELFF.

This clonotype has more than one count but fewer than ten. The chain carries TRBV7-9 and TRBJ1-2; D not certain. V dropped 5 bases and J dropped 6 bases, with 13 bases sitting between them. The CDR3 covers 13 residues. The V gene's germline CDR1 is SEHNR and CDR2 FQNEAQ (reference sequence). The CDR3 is CASSKLLWDGYTF. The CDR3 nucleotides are TGTGCCAGCAGCAAGCTCCTGTGGGATGGCTACACCTTC.

CDR3 sequence reads: CASSRQNSNQPQHF. The DNA of the CDR3 is TGTGCCAGCAGTCGACAAAATAGCAATCAGCCCCAGCATTTT. The chain joins TRBV12-3 or TRBV12-4 to TRBJ1-5; D gene unclear. CDR3 length: 14 residues. The germline V and J ends were trimmed by 5 bases and 0 bases, with 8 bases remaining between them.

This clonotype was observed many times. The CDR3: CATTTVGGDEQFF. The CDR3 DNA follows: TGTGCCACCACCACCGTCGGGGGTGATGAGCAGTTCTTC. This rearrangement joins TRBV24-1 to TRBJ2-1; perhaps TRBD2 as D (6 bases). The CDR3 covers 13 residues. The V gene's germline CDR1 is KGHDR and CDR2 SFDVKD. V lost 8 bases, J lost 8 bases, and 15 bases lay in between.

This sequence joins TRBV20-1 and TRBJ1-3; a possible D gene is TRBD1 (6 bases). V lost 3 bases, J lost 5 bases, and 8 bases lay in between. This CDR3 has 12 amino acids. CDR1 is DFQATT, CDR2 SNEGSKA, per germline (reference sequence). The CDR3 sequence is CSARRGRNTIYF. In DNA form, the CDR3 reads TGCAGTGCTAGGAGGGGGAGAAACACCATATATTTT.

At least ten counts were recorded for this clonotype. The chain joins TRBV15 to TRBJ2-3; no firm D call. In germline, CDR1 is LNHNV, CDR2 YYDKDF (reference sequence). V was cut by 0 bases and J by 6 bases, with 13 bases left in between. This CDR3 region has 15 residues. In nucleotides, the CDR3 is TGTGCCACCAGCAGAGATAAGGCTACAGTGGATACGCAGTATTTT. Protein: CATSRDKATVDTQYF.

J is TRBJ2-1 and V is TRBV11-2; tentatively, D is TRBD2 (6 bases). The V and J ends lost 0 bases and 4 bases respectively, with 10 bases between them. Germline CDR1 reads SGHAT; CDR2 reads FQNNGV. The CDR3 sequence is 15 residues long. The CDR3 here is CASSLELGSYNEQFF. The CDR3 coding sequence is TGTGCCAGCAGCTTAGAGCTCGGGAGTTACAATGAGCAGTTCTTC.

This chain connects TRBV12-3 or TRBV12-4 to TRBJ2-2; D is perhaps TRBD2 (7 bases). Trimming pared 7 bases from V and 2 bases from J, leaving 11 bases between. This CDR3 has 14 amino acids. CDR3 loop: CASKGGKNTGELFF. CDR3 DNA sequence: TGTGCCAGCAAGGGGGGGAAAAACACCGGGGAGCTGTTTTTT.

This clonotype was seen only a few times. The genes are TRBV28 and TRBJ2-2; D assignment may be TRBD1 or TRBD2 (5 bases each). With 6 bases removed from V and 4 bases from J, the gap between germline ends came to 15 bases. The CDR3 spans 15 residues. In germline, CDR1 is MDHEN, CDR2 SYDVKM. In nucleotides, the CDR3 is TGTGCCAGCAGCATATCCGGGACGCTCACCGGGGAGCTGTTTTTT. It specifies CASSISGTLTGELFF.

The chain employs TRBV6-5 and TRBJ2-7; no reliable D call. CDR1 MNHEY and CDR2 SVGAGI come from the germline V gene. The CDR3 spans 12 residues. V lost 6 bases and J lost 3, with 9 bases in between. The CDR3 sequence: CASRGGDYEQYF. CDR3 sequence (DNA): TGTGCCAGCAGGGGTGGGGACTACGAGCAGTACTTC.

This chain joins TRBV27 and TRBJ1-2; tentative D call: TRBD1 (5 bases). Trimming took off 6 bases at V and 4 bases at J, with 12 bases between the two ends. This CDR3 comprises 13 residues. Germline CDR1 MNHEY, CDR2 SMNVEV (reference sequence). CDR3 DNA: TGTGCCAGCAGCCCGGGGCCTCCCTATGGCTACACCTTC. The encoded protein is CASSPGPPYGYTF.

This CDR3 is CASSGGQGTSLVAKNIQYF. In DNA form, the CDR3 reads TGTGCCAGCAGTGGGGGACAGGGGACGAGTCTCGTAGCCAAAAACATTCAGTACTTC. The chain joins TRBV2 to TRBJ2-4, with 10 bases fitting TRBD1. With 4 bases clipped from V and 0 bases from J, the junction kept 12 bases outside the gene matches. Germline assignment: CDR1 SNHLY and CDR2 FYNNEI. The CDR3 covers 19 residues.

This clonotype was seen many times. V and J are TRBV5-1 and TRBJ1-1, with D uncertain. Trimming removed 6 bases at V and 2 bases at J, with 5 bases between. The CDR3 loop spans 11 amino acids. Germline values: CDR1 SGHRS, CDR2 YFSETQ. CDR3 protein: CASTDNTEAFF. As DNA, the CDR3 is TGCGCCAGCACTGACAACACTGAAGCTTTCTTT.

The CDR3, as DNA: TGCAGTGCTTCCGGGGCCATAGTGTCGGATACGCAGTATTTT. Its translation is CSASGAIVSDTQYF. The chain has TRBV20-1 and TRBJ2-3, with D perhaps assigned TRBD1 or TRBD2 (5 bases each). From germline, CDR1 is DFQATT and CDR2 SNEGSKA (reference sequence). V lost 5 bases, J lost 6 bases, and 18 bases lay in between. The CDR3 length is 14 residues.

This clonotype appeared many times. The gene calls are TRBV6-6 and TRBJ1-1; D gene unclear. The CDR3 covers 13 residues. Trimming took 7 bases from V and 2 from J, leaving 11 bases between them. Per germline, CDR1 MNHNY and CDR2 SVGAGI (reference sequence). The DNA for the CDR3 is TGTGCCAGCACCCCCGGGTTCAACACTGAAGCTTTCTTT. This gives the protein CASTPGFNTEAFF.

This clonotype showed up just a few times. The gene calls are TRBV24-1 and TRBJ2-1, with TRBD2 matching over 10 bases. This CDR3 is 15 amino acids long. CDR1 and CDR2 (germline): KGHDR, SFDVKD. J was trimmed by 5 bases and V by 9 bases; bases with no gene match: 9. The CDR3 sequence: CATVNSGGPDNEQFF. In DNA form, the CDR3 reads TGTGCCACCGTAAATAGCGGGGGGCCCGACAATGAGCAGTTCTTC.

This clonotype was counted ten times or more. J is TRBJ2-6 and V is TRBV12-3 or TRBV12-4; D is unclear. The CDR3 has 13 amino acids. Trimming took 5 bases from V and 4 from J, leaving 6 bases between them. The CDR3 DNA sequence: TGTGCCAGCAGTCCCTTGGGGGCCAACGTCCTGACTTTC. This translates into CASSPLGANVLTF.

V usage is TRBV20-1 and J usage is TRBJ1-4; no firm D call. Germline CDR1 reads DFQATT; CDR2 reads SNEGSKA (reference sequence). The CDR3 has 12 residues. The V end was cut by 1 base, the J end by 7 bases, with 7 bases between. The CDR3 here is CSARGQSEKLFF. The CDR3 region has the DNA TGCAGTGCTAGAGGGCAGAGTGAAAAACTGTTTTTT.

As DNA, the CDR3 is TGTGCCACCAGTGCACCATTGAGGGGATCCCGCACAGATACGCAGTATTTT. This codes for CATSAPLRGSRTDTQYF. The V gene is TRBV24-1, the J gene TRBJ2-3; D tentatively reads TRBD1 or TRBD2 (5 bases each). Trimming cost V 5 bases and J 1 base, with 18 bases left between them. The CDR3 covers 17 residues. Germline values: CDR1 KGHDR, CDR2 SFDVKD.

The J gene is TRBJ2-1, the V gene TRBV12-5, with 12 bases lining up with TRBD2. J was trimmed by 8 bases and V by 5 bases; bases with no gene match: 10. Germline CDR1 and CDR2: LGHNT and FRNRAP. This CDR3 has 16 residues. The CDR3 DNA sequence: TGTGCTAGTGGTCTAGGACTAGCGGGATTAGTCCATGAGCAGTTCTTC. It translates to CASGLGLAGLVHEQFF.

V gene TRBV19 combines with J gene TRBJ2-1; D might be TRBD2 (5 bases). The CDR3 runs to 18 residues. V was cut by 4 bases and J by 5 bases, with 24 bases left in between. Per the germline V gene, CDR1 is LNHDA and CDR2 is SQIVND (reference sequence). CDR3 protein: CASSRAAPQGFVHNEQFF. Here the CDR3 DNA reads TGTGCCAGTAGTAGAGCGGCACCTCAAGGGTTCGTCCACAATGAGCAGTTCTTC.

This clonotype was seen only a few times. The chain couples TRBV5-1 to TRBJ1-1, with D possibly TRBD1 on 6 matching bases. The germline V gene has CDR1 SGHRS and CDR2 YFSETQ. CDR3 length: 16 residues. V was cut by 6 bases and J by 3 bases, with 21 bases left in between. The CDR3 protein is CASTETGQGTDTEAFF. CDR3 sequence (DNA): TGCGCCAGCACCGAAACCGGGCAGGGGACCGACACTGAAGCTTTCTTT. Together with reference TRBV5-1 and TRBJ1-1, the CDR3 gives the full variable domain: KAGVTQTPRYLIKTRGQQVTLSCSPISGHRSVSWYQQTPGQGLQFLFEYFSETQRNKGNFPGRFSGRQFSNSRSEMNVSTLELGDSALYLCASTETGQGTDTEAFFGQGTRLTVV.

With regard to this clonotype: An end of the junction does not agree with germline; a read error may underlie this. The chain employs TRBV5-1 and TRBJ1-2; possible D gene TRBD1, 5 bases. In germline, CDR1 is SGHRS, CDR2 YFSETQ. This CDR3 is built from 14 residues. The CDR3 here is CASSLDGANDGYTF. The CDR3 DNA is TGCGCCAGCAGCTTGGATGGGGCTAACGATGGCTACACCTTC.

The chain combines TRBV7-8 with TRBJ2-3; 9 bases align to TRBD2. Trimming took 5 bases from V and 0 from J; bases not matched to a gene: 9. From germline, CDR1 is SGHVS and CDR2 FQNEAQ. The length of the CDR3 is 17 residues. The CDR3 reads CASSKAYSGGSTDTQYF. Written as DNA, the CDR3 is TGTGCCAGCAGCAAGGCCTATAGCGGGGGTAGCACAGATACGCAGTATTTT.

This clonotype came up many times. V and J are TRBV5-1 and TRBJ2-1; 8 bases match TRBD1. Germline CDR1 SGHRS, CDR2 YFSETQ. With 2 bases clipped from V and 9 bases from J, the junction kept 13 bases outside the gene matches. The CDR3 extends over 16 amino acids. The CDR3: CASSLIWAGGSVEQFF. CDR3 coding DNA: TGCGCCAGCAGCTTAATATGGGCAGGGGGCTCGGTTGAGCAGTTCTTC.